This T cell receptor (beta chain) was captured by sequencing in a study of CD8 T cells in ankylosing spondylitis. The CDR3 runs to 17 residues. The ends were cut back, 6 bases at V and 1 base at J, with 19 bases in the middle. To note about this clonotype: Its cognate antigen is unknown.

Quantitative 5'-RACE with molecular barcodes produced the TCR beta libraries. TCRdb used MiXCR to reprocess the 5' RACE reads, holding one entry per CDR3 protein. Seen here are 250,000 to 300,000 distinct CDR3 sequences, 20% observed once, and the top ten hold about 8.2%. The study's findings and limits: Within ankylosing spondylitis blood, a TCR beta motif made up of several highly homologous variants appeared to be characteristic. Significant enrichment of disease-linked clones was reported in matched ankylosing spondylitis synovial fluid.

The material sequenced was blood, either unsorted or a sorted T cell fraction (not recorded which). The source of this sequence is a male donor with ankylosing spondylitis or in good health (not recorded which). V usage is TRBV12-3 or TRBV12-4 and J usage is TRBJ2-1, with D perhaps matching TRBD2 (7 bases). The CDR3 coding sequence is TGTGCCAGCAGCCGGAGAGGGGGGGCAGAGTCCTACAATGAGCAGTTCTTC. Its protein is CASSRRGGAESYNEQFF.